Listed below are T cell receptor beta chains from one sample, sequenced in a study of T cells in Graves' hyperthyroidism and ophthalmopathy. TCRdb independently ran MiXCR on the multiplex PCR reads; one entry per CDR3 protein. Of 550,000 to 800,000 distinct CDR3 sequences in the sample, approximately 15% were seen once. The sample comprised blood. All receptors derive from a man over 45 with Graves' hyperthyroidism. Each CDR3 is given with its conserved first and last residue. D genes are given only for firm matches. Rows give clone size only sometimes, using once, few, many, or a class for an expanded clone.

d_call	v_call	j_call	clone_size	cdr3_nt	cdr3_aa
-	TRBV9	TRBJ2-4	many	TGTGCCAGCAGCGTAGGTTGGGACCAGACCTCCGCGCAAAACATTCAGTACTTC	CASSVGWDQTSAQNIQYF
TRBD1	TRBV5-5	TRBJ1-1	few	TGTGCCAGCAGCTTGGGAGGGGACAGTCGTGCTTTCTTT	CASSLGGDSRAFF
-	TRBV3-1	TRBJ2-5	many	TGTGCCAGCAGCTCGATCCAAGAGACCCAGTACTTC	CASSSIQETQYF
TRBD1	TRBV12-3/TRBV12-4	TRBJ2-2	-	TGTGCCAGCAGGATACAGGGGGCCGTCACCGGGGAGCTGTTTTTT	CASRIQGAVTGELFF
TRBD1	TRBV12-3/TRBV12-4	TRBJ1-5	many	TGTGCCAGCAGATCTGGGACAGCGGGGGGTCAGCCCCAGCATTTT	CASRSGTAGGQPQHF
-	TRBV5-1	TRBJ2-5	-	TGCGCCAGCAGCTTCGACCGAAGTCTGGAGACCCAGTACTTC	CASSFDRSLETQYF
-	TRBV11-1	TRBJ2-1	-	TGTGCCAGCAGCGGGATACGGGACGGCATTAATGAGCAGTTCTTC	CASSGIRDGINEQFF
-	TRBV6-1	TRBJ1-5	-	TGTGCCAGCCTTCCGAGCTCAGGGGTGGGGAATCAGCCCCAGCATTTT	CASLPSSGVGNQPQHF
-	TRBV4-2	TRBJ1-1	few	TGTGCCAGCAGCCCACGGGGGGGGTACACTGAAGCTTTCTTT	CASSPRGGYTEAFF
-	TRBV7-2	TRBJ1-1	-	TGTGCCAGCAGCTTCAATAGGGTCGAGACTGAAGCTTTCTTT	CASSFNRVETEAFF
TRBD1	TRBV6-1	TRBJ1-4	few	TGTGCCAGCAGTTGGACAGGGAAGAATGAAAAACTGTTTTTT	CASSWTGKNEKLFF
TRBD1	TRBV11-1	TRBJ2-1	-	TGTGCCAGCAGCATCGACAGGGGGCCCTACAATGAGCAGTTCTTC	CASSIDRGPYNEQFF
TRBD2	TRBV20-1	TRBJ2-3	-	TGCAGTGCTCGCAGACTAGCGCTGGATACGCAGTATTTT	CSARRLALDTQYF
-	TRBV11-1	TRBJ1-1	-	TGTGCCAGCAGCCGAGAGGGGGTGAACACTGAAGCTTTCTTT	CASSREGVNTEAFF
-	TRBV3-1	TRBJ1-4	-	TGTGCCAGCAGCCAAGATATCGGAGGGGGGCGCGGTGAAAAACTGTTTTTT	CASSQDIGGGRGEKLFF
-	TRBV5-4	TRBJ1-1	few	TGTGCCAGCAGCTTGTTCATGGGGACTGAAGCTTTCTTT	CASSLFMGTEAFF
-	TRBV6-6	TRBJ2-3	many	TGTGCCAGCAGTTACTTCGGTTATCCGCCGAACAGCACAGATACGCAGTATTTT	CASSYFGYPPNSTDTQYF
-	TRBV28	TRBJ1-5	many	TGTGCCAGCAGTGTTGTTAATCAGCCCCAGCATTTT	CASSVVNQPQHF
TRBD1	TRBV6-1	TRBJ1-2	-	TGTGCCAGCACACTGACAGGGGGCTATTCCTATGGCTACACCTTC	CASTLTGGYSYGYTF
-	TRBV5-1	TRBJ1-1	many	TGCGCCAGCAGCTTCAGGGGTGAAGCTTTCTTT	CASSFRGEAFF
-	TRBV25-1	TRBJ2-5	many	TGTGCCAGCAGTGAATGGGCAGTTCGAGAGACCCAGTACTTC	CASSEWAVRETQYF
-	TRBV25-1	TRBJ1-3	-	TGTGCCAGCAGTGAGAAACGGGGAGTTGGAAACACCATATATTTT	CASSEKRGVGNTIYF
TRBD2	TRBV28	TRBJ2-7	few	TGTGCCAGCAGTTTCGGAGGGAGGGCCTCCGAGCAGTACTTC	CASSFGGRASEQYF
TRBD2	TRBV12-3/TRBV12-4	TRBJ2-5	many	TGTGCCAGCAGTTTAGCGCTTGGAGCGGGAGCAGAGACCCAGTACTTC	CASSLALGAGAETQYF
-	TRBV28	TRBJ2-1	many	TGTGCCAGCAGTGTGGCGGGACACCTAAGCTCCTACAATGAGCAGTTCTTC	CASSVAGHLSSYNEQFF
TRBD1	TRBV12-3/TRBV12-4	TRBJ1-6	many	TGTGCCAGCAGTCCGCCCCCGGGACAGGGAAGGTTGTCCTATAATTCACCCCTCCACTTT	CASSPPPGQGRLSYNSPLHF
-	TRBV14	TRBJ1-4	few	TGTGCCAGCAGCCAAGATCCGGCAGTAAAACTGTTTTTT	CASSQDPAVKLFF
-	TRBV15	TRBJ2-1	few	TGTGCCACCACACCCGGAGGAGGGAGTATCGACAATGAGCAGTTCTTC	CATTPGGGSIDNEQFF
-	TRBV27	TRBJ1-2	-	TGTGCCAGCAGTTTACAGGCACGGGACTATGGCCACACCTTC	CASSLQARDYGHTF
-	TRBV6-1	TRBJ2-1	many	TGTGCCAGCAGTGACCGCTGGACGCACCGGGTCCACAATGAGCAGTTCTTC	CASSDRWTHRVHNEQFF
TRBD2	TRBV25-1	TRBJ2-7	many	TGTGCCAGCAGTGAACTAGCGGGATCCTACGAGCAGTACTTC	CASSELAGSYEQYF
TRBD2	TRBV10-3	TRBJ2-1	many	TGTGCCATCAGTGAGGGGACTAGCGGATCCTACAATGAGCAGTTCTTC	CAISEGTSGSYNEQFF
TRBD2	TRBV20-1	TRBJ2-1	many	TGCAGTGCTAGCGGACTAGCGGGAATTGGCAATGAGCAGTTCTTC	CSASGLAGIGNEQFF
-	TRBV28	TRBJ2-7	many	TGTGCCAGCAGTTTAGTCCCTAGCTACGAGCAGTACTTC	CASSLVPSYEQYF
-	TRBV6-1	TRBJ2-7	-	TGTGCCAGCGCCCGCGAGGGGAGGTTAAGGGCCTACGAGCAGTACTTC	CASAREGRLRAYEQYF
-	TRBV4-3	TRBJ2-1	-	TGCGCCAGCAGCCAAGATTTCCCAGGGCACAATGAGCAGTTCTTC	CASSQDFPGHNEQFF
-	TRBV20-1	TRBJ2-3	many	TGCAGTGCCTCGCAGCGCTCAGTCGGCGATACGCAGTATTTT	CSASQRSVGDTQYF
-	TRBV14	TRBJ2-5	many	TGTGCCAGCAGCCAGCCCGGGACGGCAGAAGAGACCCAGTACTTC	CASSQPGTAEETQYF
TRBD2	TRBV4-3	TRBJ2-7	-	TGCGCCAGCAGCCAAGGGCTAATAGCGGGAGAATACGAGCAGTACTTC	CASSQGLIAGEYEQYF
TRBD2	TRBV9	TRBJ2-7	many	TGTGCCAGCAGCGTAGCATCTAGCGGGAGTCTCTACGAGCAGTACTTC	CASSVASSGSLYEQYF
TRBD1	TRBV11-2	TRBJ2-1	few	TGTGCCAGCAGCTACAGGGGGGACACAGTATACAATGAGCAGTTCTTC	CASSYRGDTVYNEQFF
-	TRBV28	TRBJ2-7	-	TGTGCCAGCAGCCAAGATCGCGGCACCTCCTACGAGCAGTACTTC	CASSQDRGTSYEQYF
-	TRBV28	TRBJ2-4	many	TGTGCCAGCAGACGAGGGGTTATCGTAGCCAAAAACATTCAGTACTTC	CASRRGVIVAKNIQYF
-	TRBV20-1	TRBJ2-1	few	TGCAGTGCTGGGCGGCTAGTTTTCTACAATGAGCAGTTCTTC	CSAGRLVFYNEQFF
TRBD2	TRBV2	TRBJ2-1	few	TGTGCCAGCAGTTTTGACCAAAGCGGGAGCTACAATGAGCAGTTCTTC	CASSFDQSGSYNEQFF
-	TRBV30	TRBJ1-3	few	TGTGCCTGGACCCGGACGAGCAGCTCTGGAAACACCATATATTTT	CAWTRTSSSGNTIYF
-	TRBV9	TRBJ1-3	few	TGTGCCAGCAGCGTAGTCCCGGGGGCTTCTGGAAACACCATATATTTT	CASSVVPGASGNTIYF
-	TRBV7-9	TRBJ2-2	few	TGTGCCAGCAGACCAGGAGCCTCGAACACCGGGGAGCTGTTTTTT	CASRPGASNTGELFF
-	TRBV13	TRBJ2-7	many	TGTGCCAGCAGCTTCACCGGGGCCTACGAGCAGTACTTC	CASSFTGAYEQYF
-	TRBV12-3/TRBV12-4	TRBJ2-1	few	TGTGCCAGCAGTTTAACACGTAGCGGACTATTTGTGAATGAGCAGTTCTTC	CASSLTRSGLFVNEQFF
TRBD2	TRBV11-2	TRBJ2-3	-	TGTGCCAGCAGCTTAGGGGGGACTAGCGGTGATACGCAGTATTTT	CASSLGGTSGDTQYF
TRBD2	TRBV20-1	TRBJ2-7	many	TGCAGTCCGGGACTAGCGGGGTACGAGCAGTACTTC	CSPGLAGYEQYF
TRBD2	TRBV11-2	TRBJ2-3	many	TGTGCCAGCAGCCCGGGGGGGGTCGCGCAGTATTTT	CASSPGGVAQYF